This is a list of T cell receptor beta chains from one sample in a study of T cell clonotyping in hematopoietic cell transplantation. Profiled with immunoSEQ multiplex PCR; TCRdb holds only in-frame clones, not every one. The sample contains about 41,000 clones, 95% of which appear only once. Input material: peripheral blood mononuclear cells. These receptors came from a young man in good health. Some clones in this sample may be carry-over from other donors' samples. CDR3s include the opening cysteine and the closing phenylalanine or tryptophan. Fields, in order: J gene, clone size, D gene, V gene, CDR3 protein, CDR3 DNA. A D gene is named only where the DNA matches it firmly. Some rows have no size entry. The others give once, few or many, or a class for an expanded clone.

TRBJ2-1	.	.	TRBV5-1	CASSLPGGDNEQFF	TGCGCCAGCAGCCTCCCCGGTGGGGACAATGAGCAGTTCTTC
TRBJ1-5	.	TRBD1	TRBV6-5	CASKRVGRGYQPQHF	TGTGCCAGCAAAAGAGTGGGCAGGGGGTATCAGCCCCAGCATTTT
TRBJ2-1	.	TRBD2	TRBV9	CASSARYGRDVSSYNEQFF	TGTGCCAGCAGCGCGAGATACGGGAGGGACGTGAGCTCCTACAATGAGCAGTTCTTC
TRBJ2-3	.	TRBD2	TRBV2	CASSEALLAGGPPTDTQYF	TGTGCCAGCAGTGAAGCGCTACTAGCGGGAGGTCCTCCCACAGATACGCAGTATTTT
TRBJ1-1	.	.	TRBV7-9	CASSFKGQGAFF	TGTGCCAGCAGCTTCAAAGGGCAGGGTGCTTTCTTT
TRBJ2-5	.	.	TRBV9	CASSVEGAGQETQYF	TGTGCCAGCAGCGTAGAGGGGGCGGGACAAGAGACCCAGTACTTC
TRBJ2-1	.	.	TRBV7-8	CASSLVLASYNEQFF	TGTGCCAGCAGCTTAGTTCTAGCCTCCTACAATGAGCAGTTCTTC
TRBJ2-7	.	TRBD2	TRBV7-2	CASSLEGRTSGNSYEQYF	TGTGCCAGCAGCTTAGAGGGGAGGACTAGCGGGAACTCCTACGAGCAGTACTTC
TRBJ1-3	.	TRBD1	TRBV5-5	CASSAKGANPSGNTIYF	TGTGCCAGCAGCGCAAAGGGGGCTAATCCCTCTGGAAACACCATATATTTT
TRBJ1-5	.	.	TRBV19	CASSPPPTALYSNQPQHF	TGTGCCAGTAGTCCTCCCCCGACAGCACTCTATAGCAATCAGCCCCAGCATTTT
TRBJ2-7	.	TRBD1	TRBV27	CASSHRGTGGAGMPYEQYF	TGTGCCAGCAGTCATCGCGGGACAGGGGGCGCCGGTATGCCCTACGAGCAGTACTTC
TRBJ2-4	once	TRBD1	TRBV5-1	CASSLSQGAVGIQYF	TGCGCCAGCAGCTTGTCACAGGGGGCCGTGGGCATTCAGTACTTC
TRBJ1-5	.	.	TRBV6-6	CASTPKTSNQPQHF	TGTGCCAGCACACCGAAAACGTCAAATCAGCCCCAGCATTTT
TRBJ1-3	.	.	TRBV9	CASSVEVSSSGNTIYF	TGTGCCAGCAGCGTAGAGGTCTCCTCCTCTGGAAACACCATATATTTT
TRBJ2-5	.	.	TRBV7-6	CASSSNRADTAETQYF	TGTGCCAGCAGCTCGAACAGGGCCGACACGGCGGAGACCCAGTACTTC
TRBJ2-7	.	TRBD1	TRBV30	CAWSPDRVYEQYF	TGTGCCTGGAGTCCGGACAGGGTCTACGAGCAGTACTTC
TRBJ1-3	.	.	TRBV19	CASSIWTRTDGNTIYF	TGTGCCAGTAGTATCTGGACCCGGACAGACGGAAACACCATATATTTT
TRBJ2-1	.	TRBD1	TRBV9	CASKPGQGSYNEQFF	TGTGCCAGCAAACCGGGACAGGGTTCCTACAATGAGCAGTTCTTC
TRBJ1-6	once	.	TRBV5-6	CASSSGRQHRYNSPLHF	TGTGCCAGCAGCTCGGGGAGACAGCACAGGTATAATTCACCCCTCCACTTT